This T cell receptor (beta chain) was sequenced for a study of T cell repertoires in cytomegalovirus infection. Study as a whole: Matching HLA type and CMV infection were both indicated by public TCR beta signatures.

To note about this clonotype: A clone one base away is much larger, so this may be a read error.

The CDR3 consists of 14 residues. The V gene's germline CDR1 is MDHEN and CDR2 SYDVKM. The V and J ends lost 7 bases and 4 bases respectively, with 14 bases between them. In TCRdb, the reads were re-called with MiXCR into one record per CDR3 protein. The sample includes around 300,000 distinct CDR3 sequences, about a quarter of them seen just once. This TCR came from a human donor in good health (CMV status not recorded). Some clones in this sample may be carry-over from other donors' samples. What was sequenced was PBMCs. The chain has TRBV28 and TRBJ1-5, with D possibly being TRBD1 (5 bases). The CDR3 nucleotides are TGTGCCAGCAATACGATACAGGCAAATCAGCCCCAGCATTTT. This codes for CASNTIQANQPQHF.